These 8 T cell receptor beta chains share one sample of origin, sequenced in a study of response to subunit inactivated influenza vaccine. TCRdb fed the RT-PCR reads into MiXCR, producing one record per CDR3 protein. The data show roughly 670,000 distinct CDR3 sequences, 14% seen once. Sequencing used PBMCs from blood, obtained 14 to 15 days before vaccination. The receptors here all came from a man aged 50-59 years who received an inactivated influenza vaccine.

The chain carries TRBV27 and TRBJ2-3; TRBD1 matches 11 bases. The germline gives CDR1 MNHEY, CDR2 SMNVEV (reference sequence). The V segment lost 4 bases and the J segment 2 bases; nucleotides outside the gene matches: 14. This CDR3 is built from 19 residues. In DNA form, the CDR3 reads TGTGCCAGCAGTTCGGGACAGGGGGTCTATTTGCGATACACAGATACGCAGTATTTT. Its protein product is CASSSGQGVYLRYTDTQYF.

This clonotype was seen repeatedly, ten times or more. Relative to the germline gene, one junction end is altered; a read error may explain this. The chain carries TRBV12-3 or TRBV12-4 and TRBJ1-5, with D maybe TRBD1 (5 bases). This CDR3 is 15 amino acids long. The CDR3 DNA follows: TGCGCCAGCAGCTTGGGGGGTTATAGCAATCAGCCCCAGCATTTT. This translates into CASSLGGYSNQPQHF.

This clonotype occurred many times. DNA for the CDR3: TGTGCCAGCAGCGAGACGGCTGGAAACACCATATATTTT. The encoded protein is CASSETAGNTIYF. This sequence joins TRBV7-9 and TRBJ1-3; D is undetermined. CDR1 SEHNR and CDR2 FQNEAQ come from the germline V gene (reference sequence). The CDR3 length is 13 residues. Trimming left V 5 bases short and J 2 bases short, with 7 bases between.

The rearrangement links TRBV6-2 or TRBV6-3 to TRBJ2-5, with D possibly matching TRBD1 (5 bases). Germline V CDR1 and CDR2: MNHEY, SVGEGT. CDR3 length: 14 amino acids. The V end was cut by 2 bases, the J end by 5 bases, with 12 bases between. CDR3 nucleotide sequence: TGTGCCAGCAGTTACGAGCAGGGCCTCGAGACCCAGTACTTC. Translated: CASSYEQGLETQYF.

This clonotype was seen a handful of times. The chain recombines TRBV12-3 or TRBV12-4 with TRBJ1-5; possibly TRBD1 for D (6 bases). This CDR3 comprises 16 residues. The V end was cut by 1 base, the J end by 0 bases, with 10 bases between. The DNA for the CDR3 is TGTGCCAGCAGTTTAGAGGGGGAGGTTAGCAATCAGCCCCAGCATTTT. Amino acids: CASSLEGEVSNQPQHF.

The V and J genes are TRBV20-1 and TRBJ2-4; D is undetermined. The germline gives CDR1 DFQATT, CDR2 SNEGSKA (reference sequence). Deletions cut 3 bases from V and 5 bases from J, with 5 bases between. CDR3 length: 11 residues. CDR3 in amino acids: CSASYENIQYF. CDR3 nucleotide sequence: TGCAGTGCTAGTTATGAAAACATTCAGTACTTC.

The rearrangement uses TRBV27 and TRBJ2-7; 7 bases agree with TRBD1. Germline-derived CDR1 and CDR2 are MNHEY and SMNVEV (reference sequence). J was trimmed by 4 bases and V by 3 bases; bases with no gene match: 6. The CDR3 has 14 residues. CDR3 residues: CASSFIADRYEQYF. The CDR3, as DNA: TGTGCCAGCAGTTTTATTGCGGACAGGTACGAGCAGTACTTC.

This rearrangement joins TRBV13 to TRBJ2-1; D gene unclear. CDR1 and CDR2 from the germline V gene are PRHDT and FYEKMQ (reference sequence). The CDR3 covers 14 residues. V lost 0 bases, J lost 4 bases, and 7 bases lay in between. CDR3 sequence reads: CASSLGSFYNEQFF. CDR3 nucleotide sequence: TGTGCCAGCAGCTTAGGTAGCTTTTACAATGAGCAGTTCTTC.